The subject of this entry is one T cell receptor beta chain. Its antigen is not known. CDR1 and CDR2 from the germline V gene are SGHTA and FQGNSA. CDR3 length equals 12 residues. V was shortened by 6 bases and J by 2 bases, with 4 bases between the two germline ends. The record originates from a study of identical twins. General study results and limits: Insertions were reduced in abundant cord blood beta clonotypes but not in memory repertoires. Excess sharing between twins was weaker in beta out-of-frame sequences.

cDNA carried unique molecular identifiers, and a universal primer site was added by template switching. A single record per CDR3 protein comes from TCRdb applying MiXCR to the 5' RACE reads. This table holds just over 450,000 distinct CDR3 sequences, 13% to 15% found once. This sample was also put to use in a study of yellow fever vaccine responses in identical twins. This second study notes: Twins reportedly appeared to share part of their vaccine T cell response while keeping part individual.

This receptor was taken from a woman aged 18-29 years in good health. This chain uses TRBV7-2 with TRBJ2-2; D remains ambiguous. Sequencing input: CD4+ T cells sorted from blood. The CDR3 is CASRGNTGELFF. CDR3 in DNA: TGTGCCAGCAGGGGAAACACCGGGGAGCTGTTTTTT. The full variable domain, in which reference TRBV7-2 and TRBJ2-2 provide the parts outside the CDR3, is GAGVSQSPSNKVTEKGKDVELRCDPISGHTALYWYRQSLGQGLEFLIYFQGNSAPDKSGLPSDRFSAERTGGSVSTLTIQRTQQEDSAVYLCASRGNTGELFFGEGSRLTVL.